The 3 T cell receptor beta chains presented below share a single source sample, sequenced in a study of T cell changes during pregnancy in multiple sclerosis. Using immunoSEQ multiplex PCR, the repertoire was profiled, and TCRdb retains in-frame clones only, with some absent. The sample holds approximately 23,000 clones, approximately 90% seen once. The source was CD4+ T cells from peripheral blood mononuclear cells, collected after pregnancy. These receptors came from a female donor in good health, enrolled as a control in a pregnancy study.

The chain uses TRBV7-3 and TRBJ2-3, with 7 bases aligning to TRBD2. The V gene end was trimmed by 4 bases and the J gene end by 6 bases; junction bases not matched to a gene: 4. Germline CDR1 is SGHTA and CDR2 is FQGTGA. The CDR3 totals 13 residues. This chain's CDR3 is CASSSGAGDTQYF. The DNA of the CDR3 is TGTGCCAGCAGCTCAGGAGCGGGGGATACGCAGTATTTT.

The chain has TRBV19 and TRBJ2-5; 7 bases line up with TRBD1. After removal of 9 bases from V and 2 bases from J, the junction contained 3 bases not matched to a gene. Germline V CDR1 and CDR2: LNHDA, SQIVND (reference sequence). This CDR3 comprises 12 residues. The CDR3 is CASGDRQETQYF. CDR3 coding DNA: TGTGCCAGCGGGGACAGACAAGAGACCCAGTACTTC.

The rearrangement links TRBV5-5 to TRBJ2-5; a weak D match, TRBD1 (6 bases). Trimming cost V 1 base and J 4 bases, with 8 bases left between them. CDR3 length equals 13 residues. CDR1 and CDR2 from the germline V gene are SGHKS and YYEKEE (reference sequence). The CDR3 bases are TGTGCCAGCAGCTTGACAGGGTTAGAGACCCAGTACTTC. The encoded protein is CASSLTGLETQYF. Drawing the rest from reference TRBV5-5 and TRBJ2-5, the complete variable domain is DAGVTQSPTHLIKTRGQQVTLRCSPISGHKSVSWYQQVLGQGPQFIFQYYEKEERGRGNFPDRFSARQFPNYSSELNVNALLLGDSALYLCASSLTGLETQYFGPGTRLLVL.